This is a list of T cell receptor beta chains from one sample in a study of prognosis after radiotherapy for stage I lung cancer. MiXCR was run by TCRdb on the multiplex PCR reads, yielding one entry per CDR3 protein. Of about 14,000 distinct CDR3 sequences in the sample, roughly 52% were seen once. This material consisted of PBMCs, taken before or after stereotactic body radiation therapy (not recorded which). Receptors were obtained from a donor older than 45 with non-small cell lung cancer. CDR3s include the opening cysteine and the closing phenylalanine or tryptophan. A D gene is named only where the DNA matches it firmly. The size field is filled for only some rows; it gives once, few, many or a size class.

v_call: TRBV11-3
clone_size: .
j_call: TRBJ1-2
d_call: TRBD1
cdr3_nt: TGTGCCAGCAACGACAGGGGAATTGGCTACACCTTC
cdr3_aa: CASNDRGIGYTF

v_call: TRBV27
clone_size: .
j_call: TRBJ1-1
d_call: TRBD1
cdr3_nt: TGTGCCTGCAGTTGTCCGGGACAGGTGATAAGTGAAGCTTTCTTT
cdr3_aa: CACSCPGQVISEAFF

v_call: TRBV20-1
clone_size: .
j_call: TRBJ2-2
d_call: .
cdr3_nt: TGCAGTGCTAGAGGTTCAATTCAAGGACGTGCCACCGGGGAGCTGTTTTTT
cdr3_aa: CSARGSIQGRATGELFF

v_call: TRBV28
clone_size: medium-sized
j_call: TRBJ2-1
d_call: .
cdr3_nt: TGTGCCAGCAGTTCCCCTGTAGGGGGTGAGCAGTTCTTC
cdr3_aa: CASSSPVGGEQFF

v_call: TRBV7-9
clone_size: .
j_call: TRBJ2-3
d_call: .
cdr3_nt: TGTGCCAGCAGCACAGATACGCAGTATTTT
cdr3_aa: CASSTDTQYF

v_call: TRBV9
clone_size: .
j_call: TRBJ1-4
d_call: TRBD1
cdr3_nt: TGTGCCAGCAGCGCCGGACAGGGCCAGAGTGAAAAACTGTTTTTT
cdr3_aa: CASSAGQGQSEKLFF

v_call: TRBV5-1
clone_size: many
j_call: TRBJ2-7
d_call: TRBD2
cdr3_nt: TGCGCCAGCACTCTGCTAGCGGGGGCCGGGGGGGAGCAGTACTTC
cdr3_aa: CASTLLAGAGGEQYF

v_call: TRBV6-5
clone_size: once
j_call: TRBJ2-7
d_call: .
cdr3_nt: TGTGCCAGCAGTTATGCTGTTGGGTGCACTCTTTACGAGCAGTACTTC
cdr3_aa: CASSYAVGCTLYEQYF

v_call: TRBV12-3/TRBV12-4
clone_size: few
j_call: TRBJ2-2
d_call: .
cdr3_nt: TGTGCCAGCAGGGGGGACGGAAACACAGAGGAGCTGTTTTTT
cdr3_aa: CASRGDGNTEELFF

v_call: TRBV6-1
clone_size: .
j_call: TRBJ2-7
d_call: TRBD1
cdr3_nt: TGTGCCAGCAGTGCCCGCAGGGGGCCGAACGAGCATTACTTC
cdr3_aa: CASSARRGPNEHYF

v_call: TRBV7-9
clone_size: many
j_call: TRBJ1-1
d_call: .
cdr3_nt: TGTGCCAGCAGCCCGACTGCGTCGGGTTCTGAAGCTTTCTTT
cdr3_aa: CASSPTASGSEAFF

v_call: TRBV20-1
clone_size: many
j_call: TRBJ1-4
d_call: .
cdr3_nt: TGCAGTGCTAGAGATCCTGGGGGCGATAATGAAAAACTGTTTTTT
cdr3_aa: CSARDPGGDNEKLFF

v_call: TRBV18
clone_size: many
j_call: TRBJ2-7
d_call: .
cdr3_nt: TGTGCCAGCTCACCACCGCACGCCTCCTACGAGCAGTACTTC
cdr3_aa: CASSPPHASYEQYF

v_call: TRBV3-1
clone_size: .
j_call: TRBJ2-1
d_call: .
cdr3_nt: TGTGCCAGCAGTAAACCCGCGCCTGAGCAGTTCTTC
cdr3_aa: CASSKPAPEQFF

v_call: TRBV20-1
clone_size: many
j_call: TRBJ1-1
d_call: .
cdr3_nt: TGCAGTGCTAGAGATCCCCGGGGCACTGAAGCTTTCTTT
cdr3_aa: CSARDPRGTEAFF

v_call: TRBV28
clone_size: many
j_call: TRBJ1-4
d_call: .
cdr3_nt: TGTGCCAGCAGCGAACGGGGAGGGGCTAATGAAAAACTGTTTTTT
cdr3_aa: CASSERGGANEKLFF

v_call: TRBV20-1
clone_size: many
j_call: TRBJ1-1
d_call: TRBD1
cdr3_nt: TGCAGTGCCGGACAGGCGAACACTGAAGCTTTCTTT
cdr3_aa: CSAGQANTEAFF

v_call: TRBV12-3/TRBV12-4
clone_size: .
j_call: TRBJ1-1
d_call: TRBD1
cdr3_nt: TGTGCCAGCAGCCAAGCGGGGCAGGGGGGCACTGAAGCTTTCTTT
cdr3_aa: CASSQAGQGGTEAFF

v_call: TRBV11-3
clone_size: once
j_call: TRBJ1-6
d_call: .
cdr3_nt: TGTGCCAGCAGCTTACAGGATAATTCACCCCTCCACTTT
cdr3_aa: CASSLQDNSPLHF

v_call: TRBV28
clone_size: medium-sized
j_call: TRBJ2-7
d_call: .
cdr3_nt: TGTGCCAGCAGTCCCCCAGGGAGCTCCTACGAGCAGTACTTC
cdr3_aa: CASSPPGSSYEQYF

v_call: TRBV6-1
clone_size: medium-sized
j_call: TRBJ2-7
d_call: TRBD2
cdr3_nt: TGTGCCAGCACTGAGGGACTAGCCCCTTCCTACGAGCAGTACTTC
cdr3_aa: CASTEGLAPSYEQYF

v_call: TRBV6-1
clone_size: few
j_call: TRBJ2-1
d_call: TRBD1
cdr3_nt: TGTGCCAGCAGTCTGGGGACAGTAAGGTACAATGAGCAGTTCTTC
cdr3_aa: CASSLGTVRYNEQFF

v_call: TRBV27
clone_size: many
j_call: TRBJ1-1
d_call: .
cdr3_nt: TGTGCCAGCGGGTACAGGAAAATGAACACTGAAGCTTTCTTT
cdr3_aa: CASGYRKMNTEAFF

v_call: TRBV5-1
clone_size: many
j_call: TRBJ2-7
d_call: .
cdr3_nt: TGCGCCAGCAGCTTGGGTACGGCAAGAGCGCGCGAGCAGTACTTC
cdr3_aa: CASSLGTARAREQYF

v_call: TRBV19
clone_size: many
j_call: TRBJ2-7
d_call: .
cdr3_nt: TGTGCCAGTAGTAGTAACCCGGGAGAGCAGTACTTC
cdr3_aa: CASSSNPGEQYF

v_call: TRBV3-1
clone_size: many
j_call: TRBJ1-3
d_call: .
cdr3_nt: TGTGCCAGCAGCCCGGAGATGTTGGGCTCCCGATATTTT
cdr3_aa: CASSPEMLGSRYF

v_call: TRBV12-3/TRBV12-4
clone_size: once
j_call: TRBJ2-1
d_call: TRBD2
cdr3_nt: TGTGCCAGCAGCACGAGCGGGGAAGAGCAGTTCTTC
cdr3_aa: CASSTSGEEQFF

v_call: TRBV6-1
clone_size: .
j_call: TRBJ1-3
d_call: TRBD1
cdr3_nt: TGTGCCAGCACTGTGAGCAGGGGGCGAGTTGGAAACACCATATATTTT
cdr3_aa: CASTVSRGRVGNTIYF

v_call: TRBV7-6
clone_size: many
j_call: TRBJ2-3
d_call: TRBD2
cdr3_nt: TGTGCCAGCAGCTTGGCGGGGGGGACAGATACGCAGTATTTT
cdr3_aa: CASSLAGGTDTQYF

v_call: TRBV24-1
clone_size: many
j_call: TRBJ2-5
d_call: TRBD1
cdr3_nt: TGTGCCACCAGTGACCTCTCCCCGGGACAGGGTTTGGAGACCCAGTACTTC
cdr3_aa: CATSDLSPGQGLETQYF

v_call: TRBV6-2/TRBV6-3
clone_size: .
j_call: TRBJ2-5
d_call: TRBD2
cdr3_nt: TGTGCCAGCAGTCTCACGCTAGCGGGAGGGGAGACCCAGTACTTC
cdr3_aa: CASSLTLAGGETQYF

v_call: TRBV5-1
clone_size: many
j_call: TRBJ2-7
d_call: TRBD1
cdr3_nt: TGCGCCAGCAGCTTGAGGGACAGCCCGGGCTCCGAGCAGTACTTC
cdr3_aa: CASSLRDSPGSEQYF

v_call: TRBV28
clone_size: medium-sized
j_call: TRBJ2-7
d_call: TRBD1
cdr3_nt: TGTGCCAGAATGGGGACAGGCTACGAGCAGTACTTC
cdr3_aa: CARMGTGYEQYF

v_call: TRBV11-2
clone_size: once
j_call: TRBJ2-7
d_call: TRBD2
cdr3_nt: TGTGCCAGCAGCTTCGGTAGCGGGAGTTACGAGCAGTACTTC
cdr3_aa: CASSFGSGSYEQYF

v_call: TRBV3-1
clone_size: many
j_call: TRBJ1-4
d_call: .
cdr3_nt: TGTGCCAGCAGCCAGGGGAGGGCCGATGAAAAACTGTTTTTT
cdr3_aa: CASSQGRADEKLFF

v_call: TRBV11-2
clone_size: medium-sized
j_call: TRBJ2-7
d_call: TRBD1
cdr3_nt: TGTGCCAGCAGCTTAGGGACAGGGCGCACCTACGAGCAGTACTTC
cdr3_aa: CASSLGTGRTYEQYF

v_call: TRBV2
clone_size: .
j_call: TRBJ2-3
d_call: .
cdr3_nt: TGTGCCAGCTCCCCCGGGACCACTTCAGATACGCAGTATTTT
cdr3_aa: CASSPGTTSDTQYF

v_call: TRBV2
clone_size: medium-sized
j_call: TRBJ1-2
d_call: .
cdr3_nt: TGTGCCAGCAGTGGAGGGGATGGCTACACCTTC
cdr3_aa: CASSGGDGYTF

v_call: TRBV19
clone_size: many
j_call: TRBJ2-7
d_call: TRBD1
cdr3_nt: TGTGCCAGTAGTACTAGGGGGCCCTACGAGCAGTACTTC
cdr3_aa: CASSTRGPYEQYF

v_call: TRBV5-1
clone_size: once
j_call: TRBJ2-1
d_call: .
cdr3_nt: TGCGCCAGCAGCTTGGGAAGTGGGTCAGGAAATGAGCAGTTCTTC
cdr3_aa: CASSLGSGSGNEQFF

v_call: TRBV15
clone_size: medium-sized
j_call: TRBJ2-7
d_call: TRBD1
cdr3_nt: TGTGCCACCAGCAGCCGGACAGGGAGCTACGAGCAGTACTTC
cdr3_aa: CATSSRTGSYEQYF

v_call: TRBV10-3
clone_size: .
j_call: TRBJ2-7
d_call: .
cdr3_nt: TGTGCCACCAGTGAGTACATGACACAGGGTTATCCGAGGGACGAGCAGTACTTC
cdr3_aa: CATSEYMTQGYPRDEQYF

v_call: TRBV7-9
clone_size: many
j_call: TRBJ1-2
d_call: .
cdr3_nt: TGTGCCAGCAGCTTAGCGTTGGCCAGCCCTCATTTCACCTTC
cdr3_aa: CASSLALASPHFTF

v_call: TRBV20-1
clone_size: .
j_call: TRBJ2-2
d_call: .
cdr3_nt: TGCAGTGCTAGACGGCAGGGAAACACCGGGGAGCTGTTTTTT
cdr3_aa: CSARRQGNTGELFF

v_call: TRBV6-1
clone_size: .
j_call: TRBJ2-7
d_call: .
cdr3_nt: TGTGCCATCGGGGAGCTATCCTATGAGCAGTACTTC
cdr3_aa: CAIGELSYEQYF

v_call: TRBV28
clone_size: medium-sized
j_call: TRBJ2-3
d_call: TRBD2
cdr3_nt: TGTGCCAGCAGTGATCTAGCGGGGGCTTCCGATACGCAGTATTTT
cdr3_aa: CASSDLAGASDTQYF

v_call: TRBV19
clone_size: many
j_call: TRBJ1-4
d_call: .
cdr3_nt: TGTGCCAGTAGATCTACAGGGAGATGGGAGGAAAAACTGTTTTTT
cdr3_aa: CASRSTGRWEEKLFF

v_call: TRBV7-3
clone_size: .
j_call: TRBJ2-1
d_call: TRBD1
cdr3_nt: TGTGCCAGCAGCTTAGGCAGGGGGCAGTTTAGTGAGCAGTTCTTC
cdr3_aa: CASSLGRGQFSEQFF

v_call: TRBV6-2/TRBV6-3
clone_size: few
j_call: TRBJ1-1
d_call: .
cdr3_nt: TGTGCTAGCATTTACTCGAACCAGGTTAGGGGGACTGAAGCTTTCTTT
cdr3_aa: CASIYSNQVRGTEAFF

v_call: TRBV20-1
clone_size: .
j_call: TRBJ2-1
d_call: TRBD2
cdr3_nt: TGCAGTGCTAGGGGGATTCTAGCGGTCAATGAGCAGTTCTTC
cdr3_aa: CSARGILAVNEQFF

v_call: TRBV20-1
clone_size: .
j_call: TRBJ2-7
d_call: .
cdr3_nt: TGCAGTGCCAGACATGGAAAACACAGGACCTACGAGCAGTACTTC
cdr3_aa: CSARHGKHRTYEQYF

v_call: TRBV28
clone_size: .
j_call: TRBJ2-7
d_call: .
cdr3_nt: TGTGCCAGCAGGCGGACAGCCAGGTACGAGCAGTACTTC
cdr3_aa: CASRRTARYEQYF

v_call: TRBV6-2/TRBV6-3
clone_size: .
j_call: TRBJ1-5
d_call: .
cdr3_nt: TGTGCCAGCAGTGGACATAGCAATCAGCCCCAGCATTTT
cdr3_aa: CASSGHSNQPQHF

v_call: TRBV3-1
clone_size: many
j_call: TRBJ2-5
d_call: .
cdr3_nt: TGTGCCAGCAGAGCCGACCTCGGGGAAGCCCAAGAGACCCAGTACTTC
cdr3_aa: CASRADLGEAQETQYF

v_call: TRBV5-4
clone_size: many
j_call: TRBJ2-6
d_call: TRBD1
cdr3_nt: TGTGCCAGCAGACCAGGGACAGGGGGGTTTGCTGGGGCCAACGTCCTGACTTTC
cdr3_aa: CASRPGTGGFAGANVLTF